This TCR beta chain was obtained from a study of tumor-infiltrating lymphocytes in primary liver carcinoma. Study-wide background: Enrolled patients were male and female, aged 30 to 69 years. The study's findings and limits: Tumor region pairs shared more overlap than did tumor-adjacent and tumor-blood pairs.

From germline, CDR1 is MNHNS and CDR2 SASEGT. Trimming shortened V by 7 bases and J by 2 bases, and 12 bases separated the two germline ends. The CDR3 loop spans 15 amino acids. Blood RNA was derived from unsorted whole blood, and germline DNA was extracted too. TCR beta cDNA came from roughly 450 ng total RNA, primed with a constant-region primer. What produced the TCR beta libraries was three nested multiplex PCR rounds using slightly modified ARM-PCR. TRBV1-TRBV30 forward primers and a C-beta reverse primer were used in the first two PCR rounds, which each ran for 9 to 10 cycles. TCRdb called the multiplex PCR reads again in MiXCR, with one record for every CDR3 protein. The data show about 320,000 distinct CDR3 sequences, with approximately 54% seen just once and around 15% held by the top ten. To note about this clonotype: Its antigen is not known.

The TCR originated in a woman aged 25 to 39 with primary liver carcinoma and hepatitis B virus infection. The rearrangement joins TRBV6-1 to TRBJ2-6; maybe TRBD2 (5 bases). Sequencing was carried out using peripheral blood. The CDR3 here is CASNDRGTGANVLTF. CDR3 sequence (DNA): TGTGCCAGCAATGATCGGGGAACTGGGGCCAACGTCCTGACTTTC.